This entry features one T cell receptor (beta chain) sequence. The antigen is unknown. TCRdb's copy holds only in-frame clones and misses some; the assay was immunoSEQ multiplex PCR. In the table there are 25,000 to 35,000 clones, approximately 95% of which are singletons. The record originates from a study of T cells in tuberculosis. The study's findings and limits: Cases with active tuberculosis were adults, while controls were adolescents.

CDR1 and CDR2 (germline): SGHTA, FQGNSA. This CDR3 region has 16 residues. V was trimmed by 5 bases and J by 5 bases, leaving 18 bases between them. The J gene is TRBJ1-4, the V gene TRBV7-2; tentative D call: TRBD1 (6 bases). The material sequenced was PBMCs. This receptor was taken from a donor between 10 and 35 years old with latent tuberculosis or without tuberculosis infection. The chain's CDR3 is CASSSRGAGANEKLFF. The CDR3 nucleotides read TGTGCCAGCAGCAGCCGAGGGGCGGGGGCGAATGAAAAACTGTTTTTT.